What follows are 23 T cell receptor beta chains derived from one specimen sequenced in a study of blood T cell repertoires in COVID-19. The assay was immunoSEQ multiplex PCR, and TCRdb's table has in-frame clones only and misses some. Here the sample spans over 250,000 clones, about four fifths being singletons. Sequencing input: peripheral blood. These receptors came from a woman aged 45-60 years who had recovered from COVID-19.

V and J are TRBV19 and TRBJ2-1, with 9 nucleotides matching TRBD2. Trimming removed 4 bases from V and 1 base from J; junction bases left unmatched: 8. CDR3 length: 17 amino acids. CDR1 and CDR2 (germline): LNHDA, SQIVND (reference sequence). CDR3 nucleotide sequence: TGTGCCAGTAGTAAGTGGTCTAGCGGGATATCCTACAATGAGCAGTTCTTC. The encoded protein is CASSKWSSGISYNEQFF.

The chain links TRBV28 to TRBJ2-5; 9 bases map to TRBD2. Germline V gives CDR1 MDHEN, CDR2 SYDVKM. This CDR3 has 14 residues. With V trimmed by 5 bases and J by 3 bases, 4 bases remained unmatched. The CDR3 region is CASSKGTSKETQYF. The CDR3 region has the DNA TGTGCCAGCAGTAAAGGGACTAGCAAAGAGACCCAGTACTTC.

This rearrangement joins TRBV19 to TRBJ2-1; the D gene is possibly TRBD2 (6 bases). V was pared by 3 bases and J by 12 bases, with 12 bases between. The CDR3 runs 12 residues. CDR1 is LNHDA and CDR2 is SQIVND in the germline V gene (reference sequence). Here the CDR3 reads CASSMEGRGQFF. DNA for the CDR3: TGTGCCAGTAGTATGGAGGGGCGGGGGCAGTTCTTC.

The rearrangement uses TRBV10-2 and TRBJ1-5; 7 nucleotides match TRBD1. The CDR3 length is 15 residues. Germline V CDR1 and CDR2: WSHSY, SAAADI. V gave up 2 bases and J gave up 4 bases; unmatched junction bases: 5. As DNA, the CDR3 is TGCGCCAGCAGTGAGGGACAGGTCGGGAATCAGCCCCAGCATTTT. Protein: CASSEGQVGNQPQHF.

The rearrangement uses TRBV6-1 and TRBJ2-7; D is perhaps TRBD2 (5 bases). Per germline, CDR1 MNHNS and CDR2 SASEGT. This CDR3 contains 15 residues. V gave up 3 bases and J gave up 3 bases, with 15 bases separating them. The CDR3 region is CASSERLLVVYEQYF. The CDR3, as DNA: TGTGCCAGCAGTGAGAGACTACTCGTCGTCTACGAGCAGTACTTC.

The CDR3 loop reads CASSQDRGQLTYGYTF. CDR3 sequence (DNA): TGTGCCAGCAGCCAAGATCGGGGTCAGTTGACCTATGGCTACACCTTC. The J gene is TRBJ1-2, the V gene TRBV3-1 (or the pseudogene TRBV3-2); no firm D call. The V end lost 0 bases, the J end lost 4 bases, and 15 bases lay between the germline ends. CDR3 length: 16 residues. Germline-derived CDR1 and CDR2 are LGHDT and YNNKEL (reference sequence).

This clone was counted between two and nine times. V usage is TRBV4-3 and J usage is TRBJ2-2, with 11 bases identical to TRBD2. Germline assignment: CDR1 LGHNA and CDR2 YSLEER. This CDR3 region has 15 residues. Trimming cost V 5 bases and J 11 bases; bases outside gene matches: 10. The CDR3 DNA sequence: TGCGCCAGCAGCGCAGAACTAGCGGGGGTGGGAGAGCTGTTTTTT. Translation gives CASSAELAGVGELFF.

The chain joins TRBV9 to TRBJ2-5; TRBD2 matches at 11 bases. The CDR3 consists of 14 residues. Germline assignment: CDR1 SGDLS and CDR2 YYNGEE. V lost 3 bases to trimming and J lost 7 bases; unmatched junction nucleotides: 5. CDR3 DNA: TGTGCCAGCAGCGGCGGGACTAGCGGTGGGACCCAGTACTTC. It yields the protein CASSGGTSGGTQYF.

The chain combines TRBV27 with TRBJ2-7; 7 bases map to TRBD2. Trimming took 5 bases from V and 3 from J; bases not matched to a gene: 7. Germline V gene data show CDR1 as MNHEY and CDR2 as SMNVEV (reference sequence). The CDR3 has 14 amino acids. The CDR3 DNA sequence: TGTGCCAGCAGTCCCCGCGGGGGATACTACGAGCAGTACTTC. This sequence encodes CASSPRGGYYEQYF.

This rearrangement joins TRBV3-1 (or the pseudogene TRBV3-2) to TRBJ2-7; the D is unclear. The germline V gene encodes CDR1 LGHDT and CDR2 YNNKEL (reference sequence). CDR3 length: 13 residues. Between the trimmed V and J ends, which lost 0 bases and 7 bases, there was a span of 10 bases. The CDR3 coding sequence is TGTGCCAGCAGCCAAGAAGGTATCGGGGAGCAGTACTTC. Its protein product is CASSQEGIGEQYF.

The chain links TRBV7-3 to TRBJ2-7; possibly TRBD2 for D (6 bases). This CDR3 has 13 residues. CDR1 and CDR2 (germline): SGHTA, FQGTGA. Trimming shortened V by 5 bases and J by 8 bases, and 16 bases separated the two germline ends. The CDR3: CASSLDGGAKQYF. The CDR3 DNA sequence: TGTGCCAGCAGCCTTGACGGCGGGGCAAAGCAGTACTTC.

V and J are TRBV19 and TRBJ1-1; TRBD1 might be the D (6 bases). The germline V and J ends were trimmed by 5 bases and 6 bases, with 16 bases remaining between them. This CDR3 comprises 14 residues. Germline CDR1 and CDR2: LNHDA and SQIVND (reference sequence). The CDR3 nucleotides read TGTGCCAGTAGTCCACAGGGTGGGTTTCCTGAAGCTTTCTTT. Translating gives CASSPQGGFPEAFF. The variable domain in full, completed from reference TRBV19 and TRBJ1-1, reads DGGITQSPKYLFRKEGQNVTLSCEQNLNHDAMYWYRQDPGQGLRLIYYSQIVNDFQKGDIAEGYSVSREKKESFPLTVTSAQKNPTAFYLCASSPQGGFPEAFFGQGTRLTVV.

The V gene is TRBV18, the J gene TRBJ1-1, with D possibly TRBD1 on 6 matching bases. CDR1 and CDR2 (germline): KGHSH, LQKENI. The CDR3 loop spans 13 amino acids. V was trimmed by 2 bases and J by 7 bases, leaving 11 bases between them. For the CDR3, the DNA is TGTGCCAGCTCACCATCTATAGGGGGTGAAGCTTTCTTT. Protein sequence: CASSPSIGGEAFF.

This clone was counted a few times. The rearrangement links TRBV2 to TRBJ2-6; no clear D. Trimming took off 0 bases at V and 4 bases at J, with 10 bases between the two ends. Germline lookup yields CDR1 SNHLY and CDR2 FYNNEI. The CDR3 is 16 amino acids. For the CDR3, the DNA is TGTGCCAGCAGTGAAGCCAATAGAGCCGGGGCCAACGTCCTGACTTTC. Its translation is CASSEANRAGANVLTF.

The chain carries TRBV3-1 (or the pseudogene TRBV3-2) and TRBJ1-6; D possibly corresponds to TRBD1 (5 bases). The CDR3 spans 14 residues. Trimming took 4 bases from V and 10 from J, leaving 14 bases between them. Per germline, CDR1 LGHDT and CDR2 YNNKEL (reference sequence). The CDR3 bases are TGTGCCAGCAGCCCAAGCGGGGGGAGATCACCCCTCCACTTT. It yields the protein CASSPSGGRSPLHF.

This chain links TRBV28 with TRBJ2-1, with 8 bases identical to TRBD1. This CDR3 is built from 18 residues. Germline loops: CDR1 MDHEN, CDR2 SYDVKM. V lost 5 bases, J lost 2 bases, and 14 bases stayed unmatched. The CDR3 sequence is CASSPRTGRPGTYNEQFF. CDR3 sequence (DNA): TGTGCCAGCAGTCCGCGGACAGGGCGCCCCGGGACCTACAATGAGCAGTTCTTC.

The rearrangement uses TRBV7-9 and TRBJ2-7; TRBD1 is a possible D gene (6 bases). The CDR3 totals 15 residues. CDR1 is SEHNR, CDR2 FQNEAQ, per germline (reference sequence). V dropped 4 bases and J dropped 0 bases, with 13 bases sitting between them. The chain's CDR3 is CASSYATGHSYEQYF. The CDR3 DNA sequence: TGTGCCAGCAGCTACGCCACGGGACACTCCTACGAGCAGTACTTC. The complete variable domain, with remaining parts taken from reference TRBV7-9 and TRBJ2-7, reads DTGVSQNPRHKITKRGQNVTFRCDPISEHNRLYWYRQTLGQGPEFLTYFQNEAQLEKSRLLSDRFSAERPKGSFSTLEIQRTEQGDSAMYLCASSYATGHSYEQYFGPGTRLTVT.

This clone was counted a single time. The sample holds other DNA sequences that translate to the same CDR3. This chain connects TRBV5-1 to TRBJ2-2; D is perhaps TRBD1 (6 bases). Germline V gives CDR1 SGHRS, CDR2 YFSETQ. The CDR3 sequence is 15 residues long. V was shortened by 3 bases and J by 2 bases, with 11 bases between the two germline ends. CDR3 bases: TGCGCCAGCAGCTCCGGGACACCCAACACCGGGGAGCTGTTTTTT. Translation gives CASSSGTPNTGELFF.

The chain recombines TRBV6-2 or TRBV6-3 with TRBJ2-7; D unclear. This CDR3 region has 16 residues. CDR1 MNHEY and CDR2 SVGEGT come from the germline V gene. The V gene lost 0 bases and the J gene lost 5 bases, with 17 bases spanning the gap. CDR3 DNA sequence: TGTGCCAGCAGTTACTCCCAGGTCACCGGCGATCACGAGCAGTACTTC. This sequence encodes CASSYSQVTGDHEQYF.

The rearrangement uses TRBV2 and TRBJ2-7, with D tentatively TRBD1 (5 bases). CDR1 is SNHLY, CDR2 FYNNEI, per germline. Trimming pared 1 base from V and 6 bases from J, leaving 10 bases between. The CDR3 sequence is 13 residues long. The CDR3 here is CASSEVTAPEQYF. The DNA for the CDR3 is TGTGCCAGCAGTGAAGTGACAGCCCCCGAGCAGTACTTC. Full variable domain (remainder filled in from reference TRBV2 and TRBJ2-7): EPEVTQTPSHQVTQMGQEVILRCVPISNHLYFYWYRQILGQKVEFLVSFYNNEISEKSEIFDDQFSVERPDGSNFTLKIRSTKLEDSAMYFCASSEVTAPEQYFGPGTRLTVT.

The chain carries TRBV6-2 or TRBV6-3 and TRBJ1-1; D not certain. CDR1 and CDR2 from the germline V gene are MNHEY and SVGEGT. Trimming removed 5 bases at V and 5 bases at J, with 12 bases between. The CDR3 length is 13 residues. CDR3 sequence reads: CASSRTGSTEAFF. CDR3 bases: TGTGCCAGCAGTCGGACGGGAAGTACTGAAGCTTTCTTT.

This chain uses TRBV27 with TRBJ1-3, with no clear D. V lost 7 bases and J lost 0, with 4 bases in between. CDR1 MNHEY and CDR2 SMNVEV come from the germline V gene (reference sequence). The CDR3 spans 12 residues. The CDR3 nucleotides read TGTGCCAGCATTAGCTCTGGAAACACCATATATTTT. Translating gives CASISSGNTIYF.

The rearrangement joins TRBV5-1 to TRBJ2-5, with D possibly matching TRBD1 (6 bases). The CDR3 loop spans 16 amino acids. Germline V gene lookup returns CDR1 SGHRS and CDR2 YFSETQ. Deletions cut 4 bases from V and 4 bases from J, with 20 bases between. CDR3 sequence reads: CASSKGQRTRGETQYF. The CDR3 coding sequence is TGCGCCAGCAGCAAGGGACAAAGAACCAGAGGAGAGACCCAGTACTTC.